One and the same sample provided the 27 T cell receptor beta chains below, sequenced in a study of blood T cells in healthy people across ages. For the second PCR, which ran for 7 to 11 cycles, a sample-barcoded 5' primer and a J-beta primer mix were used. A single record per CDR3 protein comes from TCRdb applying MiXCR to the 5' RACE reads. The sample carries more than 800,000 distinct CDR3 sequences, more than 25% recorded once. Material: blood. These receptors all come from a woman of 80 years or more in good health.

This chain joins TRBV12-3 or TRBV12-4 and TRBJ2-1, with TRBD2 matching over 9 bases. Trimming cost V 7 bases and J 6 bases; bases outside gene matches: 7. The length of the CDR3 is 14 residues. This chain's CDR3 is CASTVELAGNEQFF. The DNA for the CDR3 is TGTGCCAGCACCGTCGAACTAGCGGGCAATGAGCAGTTCTTC.

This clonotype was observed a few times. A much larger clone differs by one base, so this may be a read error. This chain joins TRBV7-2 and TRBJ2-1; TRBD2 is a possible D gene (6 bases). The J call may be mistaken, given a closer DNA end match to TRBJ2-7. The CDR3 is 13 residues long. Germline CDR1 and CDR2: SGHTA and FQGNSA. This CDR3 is CASSMTSTNEQYF. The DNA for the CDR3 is TGTGCCAGCAGCATGACTAGTACCAATGAGCAGTACTTC.

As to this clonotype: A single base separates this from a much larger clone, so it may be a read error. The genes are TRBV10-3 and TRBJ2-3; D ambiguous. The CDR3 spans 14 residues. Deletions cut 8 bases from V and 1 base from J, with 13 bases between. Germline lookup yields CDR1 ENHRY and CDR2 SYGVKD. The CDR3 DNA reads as TGTGCCATCTCCGGTGTTGGGGGCACAGATACGCAGTATTTT. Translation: CAISGVGGTDTQYF.

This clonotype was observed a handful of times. CDR3 protein: CASSALVQGGYEQYF. Written as DNA, the CDR3 is TGTGCCAGCAGCGCTCTCGTCCAGGGGGGATACGAGCAGTACTTC. This sequence joins TRBV6-2 or TRBV6-3 and TRBJ2-7; D is perhaps TRBD1 (7 bases). The CDR3 runs 15 residues. Trimming removed 6 bases from V and 4 bases from J, with 19 bases in between. The germline gives CDR1 MNHEY, CDR2 SVGEGT.

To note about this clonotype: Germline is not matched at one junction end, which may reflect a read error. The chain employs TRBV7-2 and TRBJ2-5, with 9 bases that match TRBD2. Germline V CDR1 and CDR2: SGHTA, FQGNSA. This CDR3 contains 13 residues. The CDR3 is CARSPSGGETQYF. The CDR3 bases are TGTGCCCGCAGCCCAAGCGGGGGGGAGACCCAGTACTTC. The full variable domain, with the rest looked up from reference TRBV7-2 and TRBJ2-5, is GAGVSQSPSNKVTEKGKDVELRCDPISGHTALYWYRQSLGQGLEFLIYFQGNSAPDKSGLPSDRFSAERTGGSVSTLTIQRTQQEDSAVYLCARSPSGGETQYFGPGTRLLVL.

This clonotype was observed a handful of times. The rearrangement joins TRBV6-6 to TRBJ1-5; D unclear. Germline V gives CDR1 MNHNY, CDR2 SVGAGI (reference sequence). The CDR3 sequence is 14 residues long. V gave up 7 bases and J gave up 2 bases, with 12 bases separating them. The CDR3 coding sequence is TGTGCCAGCAACCCCCGCGGGCGCAATCAGCCCCAGCATTTT. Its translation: CASNPRGRNQPQHF.

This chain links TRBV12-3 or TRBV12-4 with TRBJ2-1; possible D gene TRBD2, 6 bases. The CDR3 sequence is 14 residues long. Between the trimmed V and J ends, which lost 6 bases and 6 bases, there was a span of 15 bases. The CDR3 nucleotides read TGTGCCAGCAGGGGGTTTAGCGGTGGCAATGAGCAGTTCTTC. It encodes CASRGFSGGNEQFF.

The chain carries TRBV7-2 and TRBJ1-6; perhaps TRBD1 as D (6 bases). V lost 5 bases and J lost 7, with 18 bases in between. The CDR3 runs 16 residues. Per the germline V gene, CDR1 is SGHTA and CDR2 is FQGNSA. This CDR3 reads CASSPRGGGLNSPLHF. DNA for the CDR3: TGTGCCAGCAGCCCCCGAGGGGGGGGACTGAATTCACCCCTCCACTTT.

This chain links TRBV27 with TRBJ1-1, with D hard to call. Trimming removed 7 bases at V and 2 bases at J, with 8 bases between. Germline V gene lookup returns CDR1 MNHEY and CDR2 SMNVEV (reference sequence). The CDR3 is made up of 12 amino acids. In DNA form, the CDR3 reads TGTGCCAGCATCCCGATCAACACTGAAGCTTTCTTT. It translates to CASIPINTEAFF.

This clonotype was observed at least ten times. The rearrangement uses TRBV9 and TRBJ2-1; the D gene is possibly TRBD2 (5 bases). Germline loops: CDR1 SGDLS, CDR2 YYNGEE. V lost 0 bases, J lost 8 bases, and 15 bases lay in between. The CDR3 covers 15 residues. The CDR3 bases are TGTGCCAGCAGCGTAGAAGGTAGCGCGGTAGATGAGCAGTTCTTC. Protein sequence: CASSVEGSAVDEQFF.

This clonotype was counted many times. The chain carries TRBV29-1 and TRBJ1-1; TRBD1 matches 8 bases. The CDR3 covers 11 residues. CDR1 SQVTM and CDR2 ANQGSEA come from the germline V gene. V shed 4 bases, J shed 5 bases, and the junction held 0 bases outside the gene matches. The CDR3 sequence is CSVGQGTEAFF. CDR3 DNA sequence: TGCAGCGTTGGACAGGGGACTGAAGCTTTCTTT.

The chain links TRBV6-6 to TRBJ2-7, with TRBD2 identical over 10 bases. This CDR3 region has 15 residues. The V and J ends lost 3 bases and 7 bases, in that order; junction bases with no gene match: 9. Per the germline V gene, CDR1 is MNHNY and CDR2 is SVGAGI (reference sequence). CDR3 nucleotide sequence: TGTGCCAGCAGTTATGGACTAGCGGCTTCGGCAGAGCAGTACTTC. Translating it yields CASSYGLAASAEQYF.

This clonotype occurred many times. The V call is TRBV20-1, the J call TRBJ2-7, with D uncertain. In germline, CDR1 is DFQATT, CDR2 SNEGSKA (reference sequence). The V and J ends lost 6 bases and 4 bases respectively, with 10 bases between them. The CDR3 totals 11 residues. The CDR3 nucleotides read TGCAGTGCCGAGGTCGGTTACGAGCAGTACTTC. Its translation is CSAEVGYEQYF.

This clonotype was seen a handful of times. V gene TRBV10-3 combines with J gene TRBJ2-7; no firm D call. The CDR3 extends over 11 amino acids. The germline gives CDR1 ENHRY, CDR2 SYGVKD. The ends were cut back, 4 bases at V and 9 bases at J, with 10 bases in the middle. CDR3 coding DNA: TGTGCCATCAGTGCTAGTGGGGTGCAGTACTTC. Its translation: CAISASGVQYF.

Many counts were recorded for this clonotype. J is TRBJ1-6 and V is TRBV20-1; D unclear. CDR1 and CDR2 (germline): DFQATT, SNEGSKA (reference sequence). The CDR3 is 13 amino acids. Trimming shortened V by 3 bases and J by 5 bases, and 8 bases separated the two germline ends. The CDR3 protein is CSASRPNNSPLHF. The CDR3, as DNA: TGCAGTGCTAGCCGCCCTAATAATTCACCCCTCCACTTT.

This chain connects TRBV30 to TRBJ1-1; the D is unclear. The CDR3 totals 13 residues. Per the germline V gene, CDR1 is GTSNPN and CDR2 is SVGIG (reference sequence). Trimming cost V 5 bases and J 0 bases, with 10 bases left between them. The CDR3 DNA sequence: TGTGCCTGGCAAGACCAGGTGAACACTGAAGCTTTCTTT. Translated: CAWQDQVNTEAFF. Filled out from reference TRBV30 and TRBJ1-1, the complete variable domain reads SQTIHQWPATLVQPVGSPLSLECTVEGTSNPNLYWYRQAAGRGLQLLFYSVGIGQISSEVPQNLSASRPQDRQFILSSKKLLLSDSGFYLCAWQDQVNTEAFFGQGTRLTVV.

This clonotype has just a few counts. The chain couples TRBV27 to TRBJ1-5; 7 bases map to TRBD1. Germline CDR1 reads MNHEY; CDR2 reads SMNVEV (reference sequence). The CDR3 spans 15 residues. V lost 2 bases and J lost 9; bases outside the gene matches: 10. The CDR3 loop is CASSLLARGSGPQHF. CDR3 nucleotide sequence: TGTGCCAGCAGTTTACTGGCCAGGGGGAGTGGGCCCCAGCATTTT.

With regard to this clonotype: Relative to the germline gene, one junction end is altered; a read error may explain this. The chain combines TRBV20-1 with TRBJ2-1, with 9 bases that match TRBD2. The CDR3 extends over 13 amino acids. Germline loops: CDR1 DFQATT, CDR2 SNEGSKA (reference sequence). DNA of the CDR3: TGCAATGCTAGTGGGCGGGAGGGCCGCGAGCAGTTCTTC. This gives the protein CNASGREGREQFF.

CDR3 bases: TGTGCCAGCAGCCACCGGACAGGGGAGTTGTACAATGAGCAGTTCTTC. It translates to CASSHRTGELYNEQFF. The chain uses TRBV7-2 and TRBJ2-1; 9 bases agree with TRBD1. V was pared by 5 bases and J by 4 bases, with 9 bases of the junction left unmatched. The CDR3 spans 16 residues. The germline CDR1 and CDR2 sequences are SGHTA and FQGNSA.

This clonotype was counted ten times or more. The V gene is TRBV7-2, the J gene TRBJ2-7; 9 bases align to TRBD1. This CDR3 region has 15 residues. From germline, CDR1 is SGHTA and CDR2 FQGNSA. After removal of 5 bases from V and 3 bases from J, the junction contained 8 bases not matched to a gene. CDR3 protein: CASSRGGQGDYEQYF. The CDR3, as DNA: TGTGCCAGCAGCCGAGGGGGACAGGGAGACTACGAGCAGTACTTC.

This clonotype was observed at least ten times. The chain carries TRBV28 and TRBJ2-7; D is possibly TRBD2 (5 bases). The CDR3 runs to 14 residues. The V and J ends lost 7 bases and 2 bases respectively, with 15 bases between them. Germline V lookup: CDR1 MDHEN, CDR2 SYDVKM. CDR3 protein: CASTTLGRAYEQYF. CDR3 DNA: TGTGCCAGCACCACTCTAGGGCGGGCCTACGAGCAGTACTTC.

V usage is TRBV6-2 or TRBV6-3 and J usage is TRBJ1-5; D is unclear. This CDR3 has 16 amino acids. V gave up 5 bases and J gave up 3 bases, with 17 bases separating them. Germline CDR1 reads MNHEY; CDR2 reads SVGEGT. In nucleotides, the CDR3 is TGTGCCAGCAGTGGGAGACCGCAAAACCTCAATCAGCCCCAGCATTTT. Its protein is CASSGRPQNLNQPQHF.

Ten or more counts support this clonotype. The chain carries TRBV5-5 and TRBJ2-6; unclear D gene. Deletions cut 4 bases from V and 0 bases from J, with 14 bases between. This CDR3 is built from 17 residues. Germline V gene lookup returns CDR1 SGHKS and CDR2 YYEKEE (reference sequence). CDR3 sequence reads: CASSPGWAPSGANVLTF. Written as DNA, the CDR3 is TGTGCCAGCAGCCCCGGTTGGGCTCCCTCTGGGGCCAACGTCCTGACTTTC.

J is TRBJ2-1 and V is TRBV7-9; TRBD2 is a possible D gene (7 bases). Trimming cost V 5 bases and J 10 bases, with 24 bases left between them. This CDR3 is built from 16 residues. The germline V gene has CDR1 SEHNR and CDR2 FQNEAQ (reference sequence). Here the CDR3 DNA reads TGTGCCAGCAGCCCCCCGTGGGGGGGGGGCCCCAACGAGCAGTTCTTC. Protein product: CASSPPWGGGPNEQFF.

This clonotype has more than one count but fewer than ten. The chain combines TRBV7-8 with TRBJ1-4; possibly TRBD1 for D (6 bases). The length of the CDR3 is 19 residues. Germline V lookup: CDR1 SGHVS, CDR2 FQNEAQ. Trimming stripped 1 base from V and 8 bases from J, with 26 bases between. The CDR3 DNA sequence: TGTGCCAGCAGCTTAGAATCGCATAACCGAGGGGGTATAGAAGAAAAACTGTTTTTT. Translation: CASSLESHNRGGIEEKLFF.

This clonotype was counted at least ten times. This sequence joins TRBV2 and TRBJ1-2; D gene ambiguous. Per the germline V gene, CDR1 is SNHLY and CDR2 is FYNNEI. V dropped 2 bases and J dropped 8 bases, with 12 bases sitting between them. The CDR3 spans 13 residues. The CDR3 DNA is TGTGCCAGCAGTGAAACCACCCGTTGGGGCTACACCTTC. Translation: CASSETTRWGYTF.

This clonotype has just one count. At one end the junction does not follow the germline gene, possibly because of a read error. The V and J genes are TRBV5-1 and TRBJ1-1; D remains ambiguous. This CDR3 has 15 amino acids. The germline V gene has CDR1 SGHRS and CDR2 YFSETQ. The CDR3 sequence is CASNLDGYSNTEAFF. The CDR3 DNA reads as TGCGCCAGCAACTTGGACGGATATAGTAACACTGAAGCTTTCTTT. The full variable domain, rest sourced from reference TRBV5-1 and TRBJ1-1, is KAGVTQTPRYLIKTRGQQVTLSCSPISGHRSVSWYQQTPGQGLQFLFEYFSETQRNKGNFPGRFSGRQFSNSRSEMNVSTLELGDSALYLCASNLDGYSNTEAFFGQGTRLTVV.